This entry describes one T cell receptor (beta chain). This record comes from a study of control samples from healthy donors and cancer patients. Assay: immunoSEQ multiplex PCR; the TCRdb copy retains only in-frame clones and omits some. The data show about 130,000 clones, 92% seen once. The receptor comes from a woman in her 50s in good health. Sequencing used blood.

The CDR3 region is CASTIEVDTEAFF. CDR3 coding DNA: TGTGCCAGCACCATCGAAGTGGACACTGAAGCTTTCTTT. The rearrangement uses TRBV12-3 or TRBV12-4 and TRBJ1-1; D call uncertain. Trimming cost V 7 bases and J 3 bases, with 12 bases left between them. The CDR3 has 13 amino acids.